The clone carrying this T cell receptor beta chain was seen only once. This sample is part of a study of blood T cell repertoires in COVID-19. On the study more broadly: Sample material is recorded as cDNA or gDNA derived from T cells, B-cell-depleted T cells, or PBMCs.

Method: immunoSEQ multiplex PCR; TCRdb's copy keeps in-frame clones and lacks some. The sample includes 220,000 or so clones, around three quarters of them seen just once. Trimming removed 4 bases from V and 1 base from J; junction bases left unmatched: 5. Germline CDR1 and CDR2: LGHDT and YNNKEL (reference sequence). The CDR3 extends over 15 amino acids. Sample: peripheral blood. This sequence joins TRBV3-1 (or the pseudogene TRBV3-2) and TRBJ2-3; 7 nucleotides agree with TRBD1. The source is a woman in her seventies with acute or convalescent COVID-19. This CDR3 is CASSPRGRGTDTQYF. The CDR3 DNA reads as TGTGCCAGCAGCCCGAGGGGGCGGGGCACAGATACGCAGTATTTT.